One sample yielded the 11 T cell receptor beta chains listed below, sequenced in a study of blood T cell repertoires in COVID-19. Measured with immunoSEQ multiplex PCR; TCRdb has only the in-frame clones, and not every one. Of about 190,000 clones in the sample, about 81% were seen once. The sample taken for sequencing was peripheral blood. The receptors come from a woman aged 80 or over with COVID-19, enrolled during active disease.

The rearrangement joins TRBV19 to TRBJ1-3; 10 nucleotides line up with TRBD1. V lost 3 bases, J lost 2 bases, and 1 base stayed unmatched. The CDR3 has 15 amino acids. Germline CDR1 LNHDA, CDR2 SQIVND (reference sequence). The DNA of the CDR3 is TGTGCCAGTAGTATCGGGACAGGGGCTGGAAACACCATATATTTT. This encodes CASSIGTGAGNTIYF.

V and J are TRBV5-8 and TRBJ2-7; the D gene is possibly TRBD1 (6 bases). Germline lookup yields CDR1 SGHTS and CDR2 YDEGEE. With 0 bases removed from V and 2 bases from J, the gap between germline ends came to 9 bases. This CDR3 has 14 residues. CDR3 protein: CASSLGDRTYEQYF. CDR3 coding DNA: TGTGCCAGCAGCTTGGGTGACAGGACCTACGAGCAGTACTTC.

The DNA of the CDR3 is TGTGCCAGCAGTTACTCGGTGGCCTATCAGCCCCAGCATTTT. This codes for CASSYSVAYQPQHF. The chain couples TRBV6-5 to TRBJ1-5; D ambiguous. In germline, CDR1 is MNHEY, CDR2 SVGAGI. CDR3 length: 14 residues. The V end lost 0 bases, the J end lost 5 bases, and 8 bases lay between the germline ends.

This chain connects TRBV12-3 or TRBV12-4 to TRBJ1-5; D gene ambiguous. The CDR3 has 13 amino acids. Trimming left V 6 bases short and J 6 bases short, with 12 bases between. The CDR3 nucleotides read TGTGCCAGCAGCATTCTGACTCGTCAGCCCCAGCATTTT. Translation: CASSILTRQPQHF.

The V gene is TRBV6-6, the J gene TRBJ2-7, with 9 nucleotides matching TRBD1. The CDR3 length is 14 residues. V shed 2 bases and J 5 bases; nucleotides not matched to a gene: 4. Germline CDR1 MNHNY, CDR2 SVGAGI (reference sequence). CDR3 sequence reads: CASSYGTGHDEQYF. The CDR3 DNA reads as TGTGCCAGCAGTTACGGGACAGGGCACGACGAGCAGTACTTC.

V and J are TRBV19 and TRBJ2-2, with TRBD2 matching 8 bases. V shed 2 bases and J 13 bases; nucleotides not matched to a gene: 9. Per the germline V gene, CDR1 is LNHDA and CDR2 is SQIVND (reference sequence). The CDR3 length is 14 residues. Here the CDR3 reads CASSISTSAPWLFF. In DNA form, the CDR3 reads TGTGCCAGTAGTATATCGACTAGCGCCCCTTGGCTGTTTTTT.

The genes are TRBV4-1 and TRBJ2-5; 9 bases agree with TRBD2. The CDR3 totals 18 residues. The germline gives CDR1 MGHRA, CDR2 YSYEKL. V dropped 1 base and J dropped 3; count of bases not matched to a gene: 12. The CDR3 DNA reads TGCGCCAGCAGCCAAGGCATTAGCGGGAGTCCCGTCGAAGAGACCCAGTACTTC. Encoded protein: CASSQGISGSPVEETQYF.

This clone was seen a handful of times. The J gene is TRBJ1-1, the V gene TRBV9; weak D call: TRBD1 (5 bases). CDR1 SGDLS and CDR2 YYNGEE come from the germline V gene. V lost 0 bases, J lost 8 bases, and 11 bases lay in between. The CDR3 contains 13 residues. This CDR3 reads CASSVARGTEAFF. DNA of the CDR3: TGTGCCAGCAGCGTAGCGCGGGGGACGGAAGCTTTCTTT. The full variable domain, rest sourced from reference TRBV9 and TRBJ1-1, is DSGVTQTPKHLITATGQRVTLRCSPRSGDLSVYWYQQSLDQGLQFLIQYYNGEERAKGNILERFSAQQFPDLHSELNLSSLELGDSALYFCASSVARGTEAFFGQGTRLTVV.

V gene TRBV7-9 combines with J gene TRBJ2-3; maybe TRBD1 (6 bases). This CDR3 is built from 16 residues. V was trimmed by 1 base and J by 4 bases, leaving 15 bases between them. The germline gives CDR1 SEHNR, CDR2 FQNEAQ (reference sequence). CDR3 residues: CASSLDRVGLPDTQYF. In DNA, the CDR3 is TGTGCCAGCAGCTTAGACAGGGTTGGCCTTCCAGATACGCAGTATTTT. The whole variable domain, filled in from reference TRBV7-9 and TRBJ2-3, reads DTGVSQNPRHKITKRGQNVTFRCDPISEHNRLYWYRQTLGQGPEFLTYFQNEAQLEKSRLLSDRFSAERPKGSFSTLEIQRTEQGDSAMYLCASSLDRVGLPDTQYFGPGTRLTVL.

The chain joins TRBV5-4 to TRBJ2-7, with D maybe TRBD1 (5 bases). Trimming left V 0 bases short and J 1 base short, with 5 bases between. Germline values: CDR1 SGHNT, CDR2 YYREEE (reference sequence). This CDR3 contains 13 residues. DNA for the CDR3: TGTGCCAGCAGCTTGGGACAGTCCTACGAGCAGTACTTC. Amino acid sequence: CASSLGQSYEQYF.

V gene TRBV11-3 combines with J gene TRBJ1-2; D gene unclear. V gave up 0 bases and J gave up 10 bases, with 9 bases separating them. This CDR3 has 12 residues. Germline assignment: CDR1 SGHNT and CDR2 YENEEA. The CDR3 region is CASSLDTRSYTF. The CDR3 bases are TGTGCCAGCAGCTTAGATACTAGGTCCTACACCTTC. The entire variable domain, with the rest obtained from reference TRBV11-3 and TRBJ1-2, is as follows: EAGVVQSPRYKIIEKKQPVAFWCNPISGHNTLYWYLQNLGQGPELLIRYENEEAVDDSQLPKDRFSAERLKGVDSTLKIQPAELGDSAVYLCASSLDTRSYTFGSGTRLTVV.